Listed below are T cell receptor beta chains from one sample, sequenced in a study of blood T cell repertoires in COVID-19. Data came from immunoSEQ multiplex PCR; TCRdb stores just in-frame clones and leaves some out. The sample includes about 280,000 clones, 85% seen only once; the top ten take around 2.3%. The specimen was PBMCs or T cells enriched from blood (not recorded which). These receptors were taken from a woman aged 45-59 years who had recovered from COVID-19. The CDR3 runs from the conserved cysteine through the conserved F or W. A D gene is named only where the DNA matches it firmly. Clone size, where shown, is once, few, many, or a class for clones that have expanded.

clone size: -
D gene: -
J gene: TRBJ1-2
V gene: TRBV28
CDR3 DNA: TGTGCCAGCAGTAGTCCTAGGGGCCGCTATGGCTACACCTTC
CDR3 protein: CASSSPRGRYGYTF

clone size: -
D gene: -
J gene: TRBJ2-5
V gene: TRBV4-2
CDR3 DNA: TGTGCCAGCAACGGAGGAGGGGTCGTGGAGACCCAGTACTTC
CDR3 protein: CASNGGGVVETQYF

clone size: -
D gene: TRBD1
J gene: TRBJ2-6
V gene: TRBV6-6
CDR3 DNA: TGTGCCAGCAGTCGATCCGGGACAGGGATCTCTGGGGCCAACGTCCTGACTTTC
CDR3 protein: CASSRSGTGISGANVLTF

clone size: -
D gene: -
J gene: TRBJ2-1
V gene: TRBV25-1
CDR3 DNA: TGTGCCAGCAGTCCTATCCTGGGACACCTGTTCTTC
CDR3 protein: CASSPILGHLFF

clone size: -
D gene: -
J gene: TRBJ2-6
V gene: TRBV30
CDR3 DNA: TGTGCCTGGAGTGTAGGGAGGGGGGCCAACGTCCTGACTTTC
CDR3 protein: CAWSVGRGANVLTF

clone size: -
D gene: -
J gene: TRBJ1-2
V gene: TRBV4-1
CDR3 DNA: TGCGCCAGCAGTTCTGCCGGACAGAGGCAGTATGGCTACACCTTC
CDR3 protein: CASSSAGQRQYGYTF

clone size: -
D gene: TRBD1
J gene: TRBJ1-6
V gene: TRBV7-3
CDR3 DNA: TGTGCCAGCAGCCATACAGGGGTGGATTCACCCCTCCACTTT
CDR3 protein: CASSHTGVDSPLHF

clone size: -
D gene: TRBD1
J gene: TRBJ1-1
V gene: TRBV12-3/TRBV12-4
CDR3 DNA: TGTGCCAGCAGTTCCGGGGACAGGGTAAGAACTTTCTTT
CDR3 protein: CASSSGDRVRTFF

clone size: -
D gene: TRBD2
J gene: TRBJ2-3
V gene: TRBV28
CDR3 DNA: TGTGCCAGCAGTTTCCGGGAGCGGGGGGGCACAGATACGCAGTATTTT
CDR3 protein: CASSFRERGGTDTQYF

clone size: -
D gene: TRBD1
J gene: TRBJ1-4
V gene: TRBV3-1/TRBV3-2
CDR3 DNA: TGTGCCAGTAAACCGGGGACAGGGGATGAAAAACTGTTTTTT
CDR3 protein: CASKPGTGDEKLFF

clone size: -
D gene: -
J gene: TRBJ2-2
V gene: TRBV7-2
CDR3 DNA: TGTGCCAGCAGCTTTCAGGACTGGGACACCGGGGAGCTGTTTTTT
CDR3 protein: CASSFQDWDTGELFF

clone size: -
D gene: TRBD1
J gene: TRBJ1-6
V gene: TRBV5-6
CDR3 DNA: TGTGCCAGCAGCTTAACCCGCCGGGACAGGGAGACACCCCTCCACTTT
CDR3 protein: CASSLTRRDRETPLHF

clone size: -
D gene: TRBD1
J gene: TRBJ2-1
V gene: TRBV3-1/TRBV3-2
CDR3 DNA: TGTGCCTCCACTCCAGGGGGTGTATACAATGAGCAGTTCTTC
CDR3 protein: CASTPGGVYNEQFF

clone size: once
D gene: -
J gene: TRBJ2-5
V gene: TRBV5-1
CDR3 DNA: TGCGCCAGCAGCTTGACTGACTACCAAGAGACCCAGTACTTC
CDR3 protein: CASSLTDYQETQYF

clone size: -
D gene: TRBD1
J gene: TRBJ2-6
V gene: TRBV6-5
CDR3 DNA: TGTGCCAGCAGAACAGGGGGCACTGGGGCCAACGTCCTGACTTTC
CDR3 protein: CASRTGGTGANVLTF

clone size: -
D gene: TRBD1
J gene: TRBJ1-6
V gene: TRBV6-5
CDR3 DNA: TGTGCCAGCAGGAGACAGGGGAGTCGGAATTCACCCCTCCACTTT
CDR3 protein: CASRRQGSRNSPLHF

clone size: -
D gene: -
J gene: TRBJ1-2
V gene: TRBV3-1/TRBV3-2
CDR3 DNA: TGTGCCAGCAGCCAAAACAGCGGCAGAAGCTATGGCTACACCTTC
CDR3 protein: CASSQNSGRSYGYTF

clone size: -
D gene: TRBD1
J gene: TRBJ1-6
V gene: TRBV27
CDR3 DNA: TGTGCCAGCAGATTCATCCGGGACAGGGGAGTCAACTTCTATAATTCACCCCTCCACTTT
CDR3 protein: CASRFIRDRGVNFYNSPLHF

clone size: -
D gene: -
J gene: TRBJ2-2
V gene: TRBV18
CDR3 DNA: TGTGCCAGCTCACCACCCAGGGGGAACACCGGGGAGCTGTTTTTT
CDR3 protein: CASSPPRGNTGELFF

clone size: -
D gene: -
J gene: TRBJ1-4
V gene: TRBV2
CDR3 DNA: TGTGCCAGCAGTGTGAGGCAGGGTTGGGAAAAACTGTTTTTT
CDR3 protein: CASSVRQGWEKLFF

clone size: -
D gene: -
J gene: TRBJ2-3
V gene: TRBV6-2/TRBV6-3
CDR3 DNA: TGTGCCAGCAGTTACGAGGTTTTCGCAGATACGCAGTATTTT
CDR3 protein: CASSYEVFADTQYF

clone size: -
D gene: -
J gene: TRBJ2-3
V gene: TRBV11-2
CDR3 DNA: TGTGCCAGCAGCTTAAAGCGAGAAACTAGCACAGATACGCAGTATTTT
CDR3 protein: CASSLKRETSTDTQYF

clone size: -
D gene: -
J gene: TRBJ1-2
V gene: TRBV28
CDR3 DNA: TGTGCCAGCTCGACAGGAATGAACTATGGCTACACCTTC
CDR3 protein: CASSTGMNYGYTF

clone size: -
D gene: -
J gene: TRBJ2-3
V gene: TRBV7-3
CDR3 DNA: TGTGCCAGCAGCTTACAGGGACATAGCACAGATACGCAGTATTTT
CDR3 protein: CASSLQGHSTDTQYF

clone size: -
D gene: TRBD1
J gene: TRBJ2-5
V gene: TRBV7-9
CDR3 DNA: TGTGCCAGCAGCACGGACAGGGGTGGGGAGACCCAGTACTTC
CDR3 protein: CASSTDRGGETQYF

clone size: -
D gene: TRBD1
J gene: TRBJ1-5
V gene: TRBV18
CDR3 DNA: TGTGCCAGCTCATCCGACAGGGATCAGCCCCAGCATTTT
CDR3 protein: CASSSDRDQPQHF

clone size: -
D gene: -
J gene: TRBJ2-5
V gene: TRBV19
CDR3 DNA: TGTGCCAGTAGTCAGGGGACTATTGAGACCCAGTACTTC
CDR3 protein: CASSQGTIETQYF

clone size: -
D gene: -
J gene: TRBJ2-2
V gene: TRBV7-9
CDR3 DNA: TGTGCCAGCAGCTTTAGGGAGGCCACCGGGGAGCTGTTTTTT
CDR3 protein: CASSFREATGELFF

clone size: -
D gene: -
J gene: TRBJ1-5
V gene: TRBV19
CDR3 DNA: TGTGCCAGTACCCCTATCTCAGGGGTGGGTCAGCCCCAGCATTTT
CDR3 protein: CASTPISGVGQPQHF

clone size: once
D gene: -
J gene: TRBJ2-7
V gene: TRBV28
CDR3 DNA: TGTGCCAGCAGTTTAACAGGCTACGAGCAGTACTTC
CDR3 protein: CASSLTGYEQYF

clone size: -
D gene: -
J gene: TRBJ2-6
V gene: TRBV11-1
CDR3 DNA: TGTGCCAGCAGCGACAGCTCTGGGGCCAACGTCCTGACTTTC
CDR3 protein: CASSDSSGANVLTF

clone size: -
D gene: TRBD1
J gene: TRBJ2-4
V gene: TRBV18
CDR3 DNA: TGTGCCAGCTCGCTCGACAGGGGCCCCGTCCGGGACATTCAGTACTTC
CDR3 protein: CASSLDRGPVRDIQYF

clone size: -
D gene: TRBD2
J gene: TRBJ2-7
V gene: TRBV4-2
CDR3 DNA: TGTGCCAGCAGCCAGGGACTAGCGGAATACGAGCAGTACTTC
CDR3 protein: CASSQGLAEYEQYF

clone size: -
D gene: -
J gene: TRBJ1-2
V gene: TRBV5-8
CDR3 DNA: TGTGCCAGCAGCTTGCTTTACTATGGCTACACCTTC
CDR3 protein: CASSLLYYGYTF

clone size: -
D gene: -
J gene: TRBJ1-4
V gene: TRBV5-6
CDR3 DNA: TGTGCCAGCAGCCCACTGGGGGGGGATGAAAAACTGTTTTTT
CDR3 protein: CASSPLGGDEKLFF